Below are 22 T cell receptor beta chains sequenced from a single sample in a study of T-cell memory formation after mild COVID-19. TCRdb re-analysed the 5' RACE reads in MiXCR, keeping a single row per CDR3 protein. In the table there are 450,000 to 650,000 distinct CDR3 sequences, less than 25% of which are singletons. Sequenced material: PBMCs or a T cell subset sorted from them (not recorded which). These receptors were collected from an adult woman who had mild COVID-19 (a few samples of this study predate the infection). Cell type and time point are not known.

The chain has TRBV15 and TRBJ1-5; D might be TRBD1 (5 bases). The V and J ends lost 4 bases and 2 bases respectively, with 9 bases between them. In germline, CDR1 is LNHNV, CDR2 YYDKDF (reference sequence). CDR3 length: 14 residues. This CDR3 is CATSTGFGNQPQHF. CDR3 in DNA: TGTGCCACCAGCACAGGGTTTGGCAATCAGCCCCAGCATTTT.

The chain combines TRBV2 with TRBJ1-2, with D uncertain. V was shortened by 1 base and J by 5 bases, with 8 bases between the two germline ends. Germline CDR1 reads SNHLY; CDR2 reads FYNNEI. The length of the CDR3 is 13 residues. The DNA of the CDR3 is TGTGCCAGCAGTGAAGACCTATTATATGGCTACACCTTC. Translating gives CASSEDLLYGYTF.

This clonotype was seen only a few times. The chain uses TRBV20-1 and TRBJ2-5; unclear D gene. V was shortened by 5 bases and J by 7 bases, with 8 bases between the two germline ends. CDR3 length equals 10 residues. Per the germline V gene, CDR1 is DFQATT and CDR2 is SNEGSKA (reference sequence). Here the CDR3 DNA reads TGCAGTGCTCCCGGGCCGACCCAGTACTTC. Translation gives CSAPGPTQYF.

The rearrangement joins TRBV5-1 to TRBJ2-1; 11 bases match TRBD2. V trimming: 3 bases; J trimming: 3 bases; junction bases outside the gene matches: 2. The length of the CDR3 is 15 residues. Germline CDR1 reads SGHRS; CDR2 reads YFSETQ. The CDR3 spells CASSWGTSGYNEQFF. The CDR3 DNA reads TGCGCCAGCAGCTGGGGGACTAGCGGCTACAATGAGCAGTTCTTC.

Regarding this clonotype: Relative to the germline gene, one junction end is altered; a read error may explain this. V is TRBV7-2 and J is TRBJ1-5; TRBD1 might be the D (5 bases). The CDR3 is 17 amino acids. Germline CDR1 and CDR2: SGHTA and FQGNSA. The CDR3 spells CDSSSSRQTYSNQPQHF. CDR3 bases: TGTGACAGCAGCTCCTCACGACAGACTTATAGCAATCAGCCCCAGCATTTT.

The chain recombines TRBV3-1 with TRBJ1-2, with 9 nucleotides matching TRBD1. V lost 7 bases and J lost 7; bases outside the gene matches: 7. The germline gives CDR1 LGHDT, CDR2 YNNKEL (reference sequence). The CDR3 sequence is 13 residues long. This CDR3 is CASTRTGVLGYTF. CDR3 nucleotides: TGTGCCAGCACTCGGACAGGGGTTCTTGGCTACACCTTC.

This clonotype was picked up a small number of times. The rearrangement links TRBV27 to TRBJ2-7; TRBD1 agrees at 10 bases. With V trimmed by 3 bases and J by 3 bases, 5 bases remained unmatched. CDR1 and CDR2 from the germline V gene are MNHEY and SMNVEV (reference sequence). There are 15 residues in the CDR3. CDR3: CASSFTGTGDYEQYF. The CDR3, as DNA: TGTGCCAGCAGTTTTACCGGGACAGGGGACTACGAGCAGTACTTC.

V is TRBV21-1 and J is TRBJ2-2. TRBV21-1 is shown as a pseudogene. There are 13 residues in the CDR3. CDR3 sequence: CASSKVLAGELFF. CDR3 bases: TGTGCCAGCAGCAAAGTGCTCGCCGGGGAGCTGTTTTTT.

This clonotype was found a few times. The V gene is TRBV29-1, the J gene TRBJ2-5; possible D gene TRBD2, 5 bases. CDR3 length: 12 amino acids. The V end was cut by 7 bases, the J end by 5 bases, with 14 bases between. Germline assignment: CDR1 SQVTM and CDR2 ANQGSEA. In DNA, the CDR3 is TGCAGCGCCGAAAGTGGCGGGGAGACCCAGTACTTC. Translation gives CSAESGGETQYF.

The chain has TRBV19 and TRBJ2-7; 9 bases align to TRBD1. The CDR3 sequence is 13 residues long. Germline CDR1 and CDR2: LNHDA and SQIVND (reference sequence). V lost 7 bases, J lost 3 bases, and 4 bases stayed unmatched. The CDR3 spells CASMGQGSYEQYF. The CDR3 nucleotides read TGTGCCAGTATGGGACAGGGCAGCTACGAGCAGTACTTC.

The rearrangement uses TRBV9 and TRBJ1-2; perhaps TRBD1 as D (5 bases). This CDR3 has 14 amino acids. Germline V gene data show CDR1 as SGDLS and CDR2 as YYNGEE. V lost 0 bases and J 5 bases, leaving 11 bases between the germline ends. The CDR3, as DNA: TGTGCCAGCAGCGTAGGAGGGACCGAGTATGGCTACACCTTC. This sequence encodes CASSVGGTEYGYTF.

The CDR3 spells CASSLTGTTEQYF. CDR3 in DNA: TGTGCCAGCAGCTTAACCGGGACGACTGAGCAGTACTTC. This chain connects TRBV7-9 to TRBJ2-7, with D possibly called TRBD1 or TRBD2 (5 bases each). Germline V gives CDR1 SEHNR, CDR2 FQNEAQ (reference sequence). V was cut by 2 bases and J by 7 bases, with 12 bases left in between. The CDR3 totals 13 residues.

The rearrangement links TRBV7-2 to TRBJ2-3; D uncertain. With 1 base removed from V and 6 bases from J, the gap between germline ends came to 8 bases. The CDR3 spans 13 residues. Germline V gene data show CDR1 as SGHTA and CDR2 as FQGNSA. Here the CDR3 reads CASSLGPYDTQYF. The CDR3 DNA reads TGTGCCAGCAGCTTAGGGCCATACGATACGCAGTATTTT.

This clonotype turned up a few times. This chain uses TRBV5-1 with TRBJ1-5, with D unclear. CDR1 and CDR2 from the germline V gene are SGHRS and YFSETQ. The CDR3 consists of 13 residues. The V end was cut by 0 bases, the J end by 9 bases, with 10 bases between. The CDR3 spells CASSLGPPSPQHF. DNA for the CDR3: TGCGCCAGCAGCTTGGGGCCCCCTTCGCCCCAGCATTTT.

V and J are TRBV29-1 and TRBJ1-3; tentatively, D is TRBD1 (5 bases). V was clipped by 5 bases and J by 4 bases, with 15 bases between them. Germline-derived CDR1 and CDR2 are SQVTM and ANQGSEA. This CDR3 is built from 14 residues. In nucleotides, the CDR3 is TGCAGCGTTCTCCCTCGACAGAAAGGAAACACCATATATTTT. Translated: CSVLPRQKGNTIYF.

This clonotype has at least ten counts. The V and J genes are TRBV12-3 or TRBV12-4 and TRBJ2-2, with TRBD1 matching over 7 bases. J gave up 1 base and V 7 bases, and 3 bases lay outside the gene matches. The CDR3 spans 14 residues. CDR3 in amino acids: CASKDRVNTGELFF. In DNA, the CDR3 is TGTGCCAGCAAAGACAGGGTGAACACCGGGGAGCTGTTTTTT.

This rearrangement joins TRBV6-6 to TRBJ1-2; 11 nucleotides line up with TRBD1. After removal of 6 bases from V and 7 bases from J, the junction contained 4 bases not matched to a gene. Germline V gene data show CDR1 as MNHNY and CDR2 as SVGAGI (reference sequence). CDR3 length equals 13 residues. CDR3 protein: CASRDRGLFGYTF. CDR3 bases: TGTGCCAGCAGGGACAGGGGGCTCTTTGGCTACACCTTC.

This chain links TRBV6-6 with TRBJ1-5; D not resolved. Germline CDR1 reads MNHNY; CDR2 reads SVGAGI (reference sequence). V lost 2 bases and J 9 bases, leaving 11 bases between the germline ends. This CDR3 region has 13 residues. CDR3 sequence: CASSYMTQSPQHF. CDR3 bases: TGTGCCAGCAGTTACATGACTCAGTCGCCCCAGCATTTT.

V is TRBV7-9 and J is TRBJ2-3, with a possible D match to TRBD1 (5 bases). This CDR3 spans 15 amino acids. The germline CDR1 and CDR2 sequences are SEHNR and FQNEAQ (reference sequence). V shed 5 bases and J shed 5 bases, with 17 bases lying between them. The CDR3 DNA reads TGTGCCAGCAGCCCCCAGATGGGGCAGAAAGATACGCAGTATTTT. Translation gives CASSPQMGQKDTQYF.

This chain links TRBV7-2 with TRBJ2-7, with 7 bases fitting TRBD2. The CDR3 runs to 16 residues. CDR1 SGHTA and CDR2 FQGNSA come from the germline V gene. Unmatched junction bases numbered 12, after V lost 4 bases and J lost 3 bases. The CDR3 loop is CASSYPGRESFYEQYF. The CDR3 region has the DNA TGTGCCAGCAGCTATCCGGGGCGGGAGAGTTTCTACGAGCAGTACTTC.

The chain combines TRBV6-2 or TRBV6-3 with TRBJ2-3; unclear D gene. The CDR3 contains 14 residues. The V gene's germline CDR1 is MNHEY and CDR2 SVGEGT. V lost 3 bases to trimming and J lost 2 bases, with 9 bases between them. Written as DNA, the CDR3 is TGTGCCAGCAGTTATCCCCCGTACACAGATACGCAGTATTTT. Its translation: CASSYPPYTDTQYF.

This chain uses TRBV4-1 with TRBJ2-1; 12 bases are shared with TRBD1. The CDR3 is 15 residues long. Unmatched junction bases numbered 5, after V lost 4 bases and J lost 7 bases. Germline V gene data show CDR1 as MGHRA and CDR2 as YSYEKL. The CDR3 DNA reads TGCGCCAGCAGCCCCGCGGGACAGGGGGCGAATGAGCAGTTCTTC. It encodes CASSPAGQGANEQFF.